The 5 T cell receptor beta chains presented below share a single source sample, sequenced in a study of cytomegalovirus exposure and HLA in healthy donors. This PCR relied on a set of 60 Vbeta primers and 13 Jbeta primers. Profiled with immunoSEQ multiplex PCR; TCRdb holds only in-frame clones, not every one. The repertoire has about 200,000 clones, 70% to 80% of them found once; the top ten carry 1.5% to 2%. Sequenced material: PBMCs. The receptors come from a man aged 25 to 45 in good health and CMV-seronegative.

The rearrangement joins TRBV9 to TRBJ1-4, with 8 bases aligning to TRBD1. The germline V gene has CDR1 SGDLS and CDR2 YYNGEE. With 0 bases clipped from V and 5 bases from J, the junction kept 3 bases outside the gene matches. This CDR3 is 15 amino acids long. The CDR3 DNA follows: TGTGCCAGCAGCGTAGGGGGACAGGTGAATGAAAAACTGTTTTTT. This gives the protein CASSVGGQVNEKLFF.

This chain's CDR3 is CSVNQGYEQYF. The CDR3 DNA reads TGCAGCGTAAACCAGGGATACGAGCAGTACTTC. The chain uses TRBV29-1 and TRBJ2-7, with a possible D match to TRBD1 (5 bases). Trimming pared 6 bases from V and 4 bases from J, leaving 10 bases between. The CDR3 runs to 11 residues. Germline lookup yields CDR1 SQVTM and CDR2 ANQGSEA.

The chain has TRBV19 and TRBJ1-1; D unresolved. Trimming shortened V by 5 bases and J by 3 bases, and 7 bases separated the two germline ends. The CDR3 has 12 amino acids. Germline CDR1 and CDR2: LNHDA and SQIVND (reference sequence). DNA of the CDR3: TGTGCCAGTAGTCCCGGGGACACTGAAGCTTTCTTT. The encoded protein is CASSPGDTEAFF.

This chain connects TRBV18 to TRBJ2-7; TRBD1 is a possible D gene (6 bases). The CDR3 consists of 12 residues. V lost 5 bases and J lost 4, with 9 bases in between. Germline lookup yields CDR1 KGHSH and CDR2 LQKENI. Here the CDR3 reads CASSEDRYEQYF. For the CDR3, the DNA is TGTGCCAGCTCAGAAGACAGGTACGAGCAGTACTTC.

The rearrangement links TRBV5-1 to TRBJ1-1; 8 nucleotides match TRBD1. The CDR3 covers 14 residues. Germline V lookup: CDR1 SGHRS, CDR2 YFSETQ. Unmatched junction bases numbered 6, after V lost 4 bases and J lost 4 bases. CDR3 sequence (DNA): TGCGCCAGCAGCGTACGACAGGGGACCACTGAAGCTTTCTTT. Translated: CASSVRQGTTEAFF.